The 31 T cell receptor beta chains in this list originate from one sample, sequenced in a study of beta chain features in type 1 diabetes. Their antigens are not known. General observations from the study: All four CD4+ subsets from Type 1 diabetes patients carried moderately but significantly shorter TCRB CDR3s.

Every isolated RNA sample was fully reverse transcribed, so sequencing captured expressed TCRB transcripts. Profiling relied on immunoSEQ multiplex PCR, and the TCRdb table lists in-frame clones only, not all of them. The table includes some 170,000 clones, 63% detected once. The sequencing sample was made of naive CD4+ T cells from blood. The receptors were sampled from a man younger than 40 with type 1 diabetes.

This clone came up once. The gene calls are TRBV7-9 and TRBJ2-5; a possible D gene is TRBD2 (5 bases). The germline V gene has CDR1 SEHNR and CDR2 FQNEAQ (reference sequence). This CDR3 has 14 residues. Trimming pared 2 bases from V and 2 bases from J, leaving 9 bases between. The CDR3 sequence: CASSLFPGQETQYF. CDR3 bases: TGTGCCAGCAGCTTATTTCCGGGGCAAGAGACCCAGTACTTC.

The gene calls are TRBV9 and TRBJ1-6; D is undetermined. Trimming took off 3 bases at V and 6 bases at J, with 7 bases between the two ends. This CDR3 is built from 13 residues. Germline-derived CDR1 and CDR2 are SGDLS and YYNGEE. This CDR3 is CASSAEGNSPLHF. The CDR3 DNA reads as TGTGCCAGCAGCGCTGAGGGTAATTCACCCCTCCACTTT.

For this clone: Within the sample, other DNA sequences also encode this same CDR3. V is TRBV29-1 and J is TRBJ1-5, with D unclear. Per the germline V gene, CDR1 is SQVTM and CDR2 is ANQGSEA. The CDR3 is 12 residues long. The V end was cut by 4 bases, the J end by 3 bases, with 7 bases between. The CDR3 bases are TGCAGCGTTGGAAATTCCAATCAGCCCCAGCATTTT. Its protein product is CSVGNSNQPQHF. The full variable domain, rest sourced from reference TRBV29-1 and TRBJ1-5, is SAVISQKPSRDICQRGTSLTIQCQVDSQVTMMFWYRQQPGQSLTLIATANQGSEATYESGFVIDKFPISRPNLTFSTLTVSNMSPEDSSIYLCSVGNSNQPQHFGDGTRLSIL.

The rearrangement joins TRBV11-2 to TRBJ2-5; D is uncertain. Germline V gene data show CDR1 as SGHAT and CDR2 as FQNNGV. This CDR3 comprises 12 residues. V gave up 2 bases and J gave up 7 bases, with 8 bases separating them. CDR3 DNA: TGTGCCAGCAGCTTATCCCCCGGGACCCAGTACTTC. Translating gives CASSLSPGTQYF.

The V gene is TRBV29-1, the J gene TRBJ1-1, with D uncertain. With 3 bases removed from V and 1 base from J, the gap between germline ends came to 12 bases. This CDR3 is 14 amino acids long. Per germline, CDR1 SQVTM and CDR2 ANQGSEA. This CDR3 reads CSVEDWVPNTEAFF. CDR3 DNA sequence: TGCAGCGTTGAGGATTGGGTCCCGAACACTGAAGCTTTCTTT. The whole variable domain, remainder taken from reference TRBV29-1 and TRBJ1-1, is SAVISQKPSRDICQRGTSLTIQCQVDSQVTMMFWYRQQPGQSLTLIATANQGSEATYESGFVIDKFPISRPNLTFSTLTVSNMSPEDSSIYLCSVEDWVPNTEAFFGQGTRLTVV.

The genes are TRBV25-1 and TRBJ1-5, with TRBD1 matching over 8 bases. The CDR3 totals 12 residues. Germline-derived CDR1 and CDR2 are MGHDK and SYGVNS. With V trimmed by 9 bases and J by 7 bases, 5 bases remained unmatched. CDR3 in amino acids: CASQGARQPQHF. CDR3 sequence (DNA): TGTGCCAGTCAGGGGGCCAGGCAGCCCCAGCATTTT.

For the CDR3, the DNA is TGTGCCAGCAGCTTTCTCTCCGGGACAGTCCTTTACGAGCAGTACTTC. Amino acids: CASSFLSGTVLYEQYF. This chain uses TRBV7-9 with TRBJ2-7; 7 bases are shared with TRBD1. Trimming at V came to 3 bases and at J to 4 bases, leaving 12 bases not matched to a gene. The CDR3 sequence is 16 residues long. Germline V gives CDR1 SEHNR, CDR2 FQNEAQ (reference sequence).

This chain uses TRBV29-1 with TRBJ2-7, with D tentatively TRBD1 (6 bases). The CDR3 sequence is 15 residues long. Trimming shortened V by 4 bases and J by 2 bases, and 18 bases separated the two germline ends. Germline V CDR1 and CDR2: SQVTM, ANQGSEA. DNA for the CDR3: TGCAGCGTTGTGACAGGCAGGCCTCACCCCTACGAGCAGTACTTC. Translated: CSVVTGRPHPYEQYF.

This rearrangement joins TRBV7-2 to TRBJ2-7; no clear D gene. This CDR3 spans 12 amino acids. Germline loops: CDR1 SGHTA, CDR2 FQGNSA. Trimming took off 5 bases at V and 2 bases at J, with 7 bases between the two ends. This chain's CDR3 is CASSPNAYEQYF. The CDR3 DNA follows: TGTGCCAGCAGCCCGAACGCCTACGAGCAGTACTTC.

The J gene is TRBJ2-7, the V gene TRBV7-2; 14 bases map to TRBD2. The CDR3 is 15 amino acids. Germline CDR1 and CDR2: SGHTA and FQGNSA. V shed 6 bases and J 5 bases; nucleotides not matched to a gene: 6. This CDR3 reads CASSWTSGGTNEQYF. CDR3 nucleotides: TGTGCCAGCAGTTGGACTAGCGGGGGGACCAACGAGCAGTACTTC.

The rearrangement links TRBV14 to TRBJ1-2; D is unclear. This CDR3 comprises 15 residues. Germline V gene data show CDR1 as SGHDN and CDR2 as FVKESK. With 0 bases removed from V and 4 bases from J, the gap between germline ends came to 12 bases. The CDR3 nucleotides are TGTGCCAGCAGCCAAGATCTAAAAGGCCTCTATGGCTACACCTTC. Translation: CASSQDLKGLYGYTF. Full variable domain (outside the CDR3, taken from reference TRBV14 and TRBJ1-2): EAGVTQFPSHSVIEKGQTVTLRCDPISGHDNLYWYRRVMGKEIKFLLHFVKESKQDESGMPNNRFLAERTGGTYSTLKVQPAELEDSGVYFCASSQDLKGLYGYTFGSGTRLTVV.

This clone was counted a few times. The chain couples TRBV2 to TRBJ2-5; a possible D gene is TRBD1 (5 bases). Trimming stripped 3 bases from V and 4 bases from J, with 12 bases between. This CDR3 region has 14 residues. The germline V gene encodes CDR1 SNHLY and CDR2 FYNNEI. DNA of the CDR3: TGTGCCAGCAGTGACAGGGATTTAGTAGAGACCCAGTACTTC. This codes for CASSDRDLVETQYF.

This clone turned up a few times. This rearrangement joins TRBV7-2 to TRBJ2-3; 7 bases match TRBD2. From germline, CDR1 is SGHTA and CDR2 FQGNSA. Trimming cost V 6 bases and J 2 bases; bases outside gene matches: 2. CDR3 length: 13 amino acids. DNA of the CDR3: TGTGCCAGCAGGGGGACTAACACAGATACGCAGTATTTT. Translating gives CASRGTNTDTQYF.

This clone has only a few counts. The genes are TRBV29-1 and TRBJ1-5; D is unresolved. Germline values: CDR1 SQVTM, CDR2 ANQGSEA. The CDR3 extends over 14 amino acids. V was clipped by 6 bases and J by 1 base, with 13 bases between them. The CDR3 coding sequence is TGCAGCGTCCTTGACGGGAGAAGCAATCAGCCCCAGCATTTT. Translating it yields CSVLDGRSNQPQHF.

V gene TRBV7-2 combines with J gene TRBJ2-5; 11 positions agree with TRBD2. CDR3 length: 13 amino acids. The germline CDR1 and CDR2 sequences are SGHTA and FQGNSA. V shed 5 bases, J shed 9 bases, and the junction held 5 bases outside the gene matches. CDR3 coding DNA: TGTGCCAGCAGCACGACTAGCGGGGTGTCCCAGTACTTC. Translating gives CASSTTSGVSQYF.

The V gene is TRBV18, the J gene TRBJ2-3, with 10 bases identical to TRBD1. Germline V lookup: CDR1 KGHSH, CDR2 LQKENI. V gave up 4 bases and J gave up 0 bases; unmatched junction bases: 7. The CDR3 length is 17 residues. CDR3 sequence (DNA): TGTGCCAGCTCACGCACCGGGACAGGGGCTAGCACAGATACGCAGTATTTT. Residues: CASSRTGTGASTDTQYF.

The chain employs TRBV7-9 and TRBJ1-4; a possible D gene is TRBD1 (5 bases). From germline, CDR1 is SEHNR and CDR2 FQNEAQ (reference sequence). The V end lost 5 bases, the J end lost 3 bases, and 16 bases lay between the germline ends. This CDR3 is built from 16 residues. The DNA of the CDR3 is TGTGCCAGCAGCCGAAGCCTCAGGGAGTCTAATGAAAAACTGTTTTTT. It is translated as CASSRSLRESNEKLFF.

V and J are TRBV20-1 and TRBJ2-3; no clear D gene. The CDR3 totals 11 residues. Germline V lookup: CDR1 DFQATT, CDR2 SNEGSKA (reference sequence). V was pared by 5 bases and J by 0 bases, with 3 bases between. CDR3 in DNA: TGCAGTGCTCTTAGCACAGATACGCAGTATTTT. The encoded protein is CSALSTDTQYF.

The genes are TRBV2 and TRBJ2-1; TRBD2 matches 7 bases. The ends lost 6 bases at V and 3 bases at J; junction bases unmatched: 2. The CDR3 covers 13 residues. The germline CDR1 and CDR2 sequences are SNHLY and FYNNEI. The CDR3 sequence is CASRLALYNEQFF. In DNA, the CDR3 is TGTGCCAGCAGACTAGCGCTCTACAATGAGCAGTTCTTC.

The chain links TRBV9 to TRBJ2-7; D call uncertain. The germline V gene encodes CDR1 SGDLS and CDR2 YYNGEE. Trimming took 1 base from V and 3 from J, leaving 14 bases between them. The CDR3 contains 15 residues. The DNA for the CDR3 is TGTGCCAGCAGCGTACCGACCGCGTCGGGCTACGAGCAGTACTTC. This encodes CASSVPTASGYEQYF.

A single count supports this clone. The rearrangement uses TRBV30 and TRBJ1-4; tentatively, D is TRBD1 (5 bases). Trimming pared 5 bases from V and 10 bases from J, leaving 11 bases between. CDR3 length equals 11 residues. Per the germline V gene, CDR1 is GTSNPN and CDR2 is SVGIG (reference sequence). The CDR3 reads CAWGEGPKLFF. The CDR3 DNA follows: TGTGCCTGGGGGGAGGGACCAAAACTGTTTTTT.

In its sample, this clone was seen a few times. The V gene is TRBV29-1, the J gene TRBJ2-3; no definite D call. The CDR3 consists of 11 residues. Germline V gene data show CDR1 as SQVTM and CDR2 as ANQGSEA. V lost 4 bases to trimming and J lost 2 bases, with 4 bases between them. The CDR3 loop is CSVVVTDTQYF. CDR3 nucleotides: TGCAGCGTTGTTGTCACAGATACGCAGTATTTT.

The rearrangement uses TRBV10-3 and TRBJ2-5; 12 bases line up with TRBD2. The V segment lost 10 bases and the J segment 3 bases; nucleotides outside the gene matches: 9. This CDR3 comprises 15 residues. CDR1 is ENHRY and CDR2 is SYGVKD in the germline V gene. DNA for the CDR3: TGTGCCACCGAAAAGCGGACTAGCGGGGAAGAGACCCAGTACTTC. As protein: CATEKRTSGEETQYF.

The genes are TRBV14 and TRBJ2-5; 10 bases are shared with TRBD1. Germline CDR1 SGHDN, CDR2 FVKESK. V shed 4 bases, J shed 5 bases, and the junction held 7 bases outside the gene matches. This CDR3 is built from 15 residues. The CDR3 loop reads CASSPAGTGEETQYF. Here the CDR3 DNA reads TGTGCCAGCAGCCCTGCCGGGACAGGGGAGGAGACCCAGTACTTC.

J is TRBJ2-7 and V is TRBV7-2, with TRBD2 identical over 7 bases. After removal of 2 bases from V and 3 bases from J, the junction contained 7 bases not matched to a gene. CDR3 size: 15 residues. Germline CDR1 is SGHTA and CDR2 is FQGNSA. CDR3 sequence reads: CASSLSASGGYEQYF. The CDR3 nucleotides read TGTGCCAGCAGCTTATCGGCTAGCGGTGGCTACGAGCAGTACTTC.

The chain recombines TRBV29-1 with TRBJ1-2; D is possibly TRBD1 (6 bases). V was clipped by 5 bases and J by 3 bases, with 10 bases between them. This CDR3 comprises 12 residues. Germline loops: CDR1 SQVTM, CDR2 ANQGSEA. The CDR3 loop reads CSVIEGDYGYTF. The DNA of the CDR3 is TGCAGCGTTATAGAGGGGGACTATGGCTACACCTTC.

The rearrangement uses TRBV7-9 and TRBJ1-1; a possible D gene is TRBD1 (5 bases). Germline V gene lookup returns CDR1 SEHNR and CDR2 FQNEAQ (reference sequence). The CDR3 consists of 13 residues. With 3 bases removed from V and 11 bases from J, the gap between germline ends came to 16 bases. CDR3 protein: CASSLGAEGQAFF. In DNA, the CDR3 is TGTGCCAGCAGCTTGGGCGCGGAGGGGCAGGCTTTCTTT.

This rearrangement joins TRBV9 to TRBJ1-4; 7 nucleotides align to TRBD1. Germline CDR1 SGDLS, CDR2 YYNGEE. J was trimmed by 4 bases and V by 3 bases; bases with no gene match: 3. The CDR3 length is 14 residues. CDR3 in DNA: TGTGCCAGCAGCGCGGGACAGCTTAATGAAAAACTGTTTTTT. This sequence encodes CASSAGQLNEKLFF.

V and J are TRBV6-5 and TRBJ1-2, with D uncertain. Germline CDR1 is MNHEY and CDR2 is SVGAGI. Trimming stripped 7 bases from V and 2 bases from J, with 17 bases between. The CDR3 is 15 residues long. The CDR3 is CASNPRSGGNYGYTF. CDR3 DNA: TGTGCCAGCAACCCACGAAGTGGAGGAAACTATGGCTACACCTTC.

J is TRBJ2-1 and V is TRBV4-3; the D is unclear. V was shortened by 1 base and J by 3 bases, with 7 bases between the two germline ends. Per the germline V gene, CDR1 is LGHNA and CDR2 is YSLEER. The CDR3 contains 14 residues. The CDR3 DNA sequence: TGCGCCAGCAGCCAAGTGCGAAGCTACAATGAGCAGTTCTTC. Encoded protein: CASSQVRSYNEQFF.

Details on this clone: This same CDR3 is encoded by further DNA sequences in the sample. This chain connects TRBV9 to TRBJ2-3; TRBD2 matches at 8 bases. Germline values: CDR1 SGDLS, CDR2 YYNGEE. The CDR3 covers 15 residues. J was trimmed by 1 base and V by 0 bases; bases with no gene match: 1. CDR3 loop: CASSVGSGGTDTQYF. The CDR3, as DNA: TGTGCCAGCAGCGTAGGTAGCGGGGGCACAGATACGCAGTATTTT.